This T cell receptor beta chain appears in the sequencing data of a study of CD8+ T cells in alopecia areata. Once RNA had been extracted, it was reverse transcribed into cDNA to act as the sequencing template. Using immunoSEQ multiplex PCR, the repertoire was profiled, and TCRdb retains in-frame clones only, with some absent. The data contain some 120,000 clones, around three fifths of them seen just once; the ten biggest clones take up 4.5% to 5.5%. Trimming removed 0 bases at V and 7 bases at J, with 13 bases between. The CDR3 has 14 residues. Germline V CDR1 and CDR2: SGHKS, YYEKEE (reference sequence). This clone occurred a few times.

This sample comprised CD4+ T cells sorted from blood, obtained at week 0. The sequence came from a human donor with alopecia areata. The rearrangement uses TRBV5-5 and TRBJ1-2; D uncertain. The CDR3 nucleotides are TGTGCCAGCAGCTTGGGGGCCCGGCCAGCTGGCTACACCTTC. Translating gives CASSLGARPAGYTF.